These T cell receptor beta chains were read from a single sample in a study of cytomegalovirus exposure and HLA in healthy donors. Sequencing was performed with immunoSEQ multiplex PCR; in TCRdb, only in-frame clones are kept and a portion is missing. Of about 130,000 clones in the sample, about 74% were seen once. Sequenced sample: PBMCs. These receptors were obtained from a woman aged 45-65 years in good health and CMV-seropositive. The CDR3 runs from the conserved cysteine through the conserved F or W. D genes are given only for firm matches. Clone size is not always given. Where it is, it says once, few, many or a class for expanded clones.

V gene: TRBV7-9
CDR3 length: 18
D gene: TRBD2
J gene: TRBJ2-3
clone size: NA
CDR3 DNA: TGTGCCAGCAGCTTAGGAGGTTTGAGCGGGGGGTGGACAGATACGCAGTATTTT
CDR3 protein: CASSLGGLSGGWTDTQYF

V gene: TRBV6-5
CDR3 length: 12
D gene: NA
J gene: TRBJ1-6
clone size: NA
CDR3 DNA: TGTGCCAGCGCGAGGGGGGGTTCACCCCTCCACTTT
CDR3 protein: CASARGGSPLHF

V gene: TRBV7-2
CDR3 length: 16
D gene: NA
J gene: TRBJ2-5
clone size: NA
CDR3 DNA: TGTGCCAGCAGCTTAGTCAAGGTGCGGGGCCAAGAGACCCAGTACTTC
CDR3 protein: CASSLVKVRGQETQYF

V gene: TRBV4-2
CDR3 length: 18
D gene: TRBD1
J gene: TRBJ1-2
clone size: NA
CDR3 DNA: TGTGCCAGCAGCCAAGTTTTATATCGTATGACAGGGCAATATGGCTACACCTTC
CDR3 protein: CASSQVLYRMTGQYGYTF

V gene: TRBV5-5
CDR3 length: 16
D gene: TRBD2
J gene: TRBJ2-5
clone size: few
CDR3 DNA: TGTGCCAGCAGCTTGTGGCGGGGGGGCAACCAAGAGACCCAGTACTTC
CDR3 protein: CASSLWRGGNQETQYF

V gene: TRBV5-1
CDR3 length: 13
D gene: NA
J gene: TRBJ1-4
clone size: few
CDR3 DNA: TGCGCCAGCAGCTCCGGATTGGAGGAAAAACTGTTTTTT
CDR3 protein: CASSSGLEEKLFF

V gene: TRBV2
CDR3 length: 14
D gene: TRBD1
J gene: TRBJ1-2
clone size: NA
CDR3 DNA: TGTGCCAGCAGTGAAGACCGTGACAGGGGTCGTCTCACCTTC
CDR3 protein: CASSEDRDRGRLTF

V gene: TRBV5-1
CDR3 length: 14
D gene: NA
J gene: TRBJ2-5
clone size: NA
CDR3 DNA: TGCGCCAGCAGCTCGGAGGGGTACCAAGAGACCCAGTACTTC
CDR3 protein: CASSSEGYQETQYF

V gene: TRBV9
CDR3 length: 13
D gene: NA
J gene: TRBJ1-3
clone size: NA
CDR3 DNA: TGTGCCAGCAGCGTTAACTCTGGAAACACCATATATTTT
CDR3 protein: CASSVNSGNTIYF

V gene: TRBV9
CDR3 length: 15
D gene: TRBD1
J gene: TRBJ2-1
clone size: NA
CDR3 DNA: TGTGCCAGCAGCGTGAGGGGACAGTATGGAAATGAGCAGTTCTTC
CDR3 protein: CASSVRGQYGNEQFF

V gene: TRBV7-2
CDR3 length: 16
D gene: TRBD2
J gene: TRBJ2-3
clone size: NA
CDR3 DNA: TGTGCCAGCAGCTTAGGCGGGGGGGCGGGGACAGATACGCAGTATTTT
CDR3 protein: CASSLGGGAGTDTQYF

V gene: TRBV27
CDR3 length: 18
D gene: NA
J gene: TRBJ2-1
clone size: NA
CDR3 DNA: TGTGCCAGCAGTCTTTATCAAGGGAGGACACAAGTTGACAATGAGCAGTTCTTC
CDR3 protein: CASSLYQGRTQVDNEQFF